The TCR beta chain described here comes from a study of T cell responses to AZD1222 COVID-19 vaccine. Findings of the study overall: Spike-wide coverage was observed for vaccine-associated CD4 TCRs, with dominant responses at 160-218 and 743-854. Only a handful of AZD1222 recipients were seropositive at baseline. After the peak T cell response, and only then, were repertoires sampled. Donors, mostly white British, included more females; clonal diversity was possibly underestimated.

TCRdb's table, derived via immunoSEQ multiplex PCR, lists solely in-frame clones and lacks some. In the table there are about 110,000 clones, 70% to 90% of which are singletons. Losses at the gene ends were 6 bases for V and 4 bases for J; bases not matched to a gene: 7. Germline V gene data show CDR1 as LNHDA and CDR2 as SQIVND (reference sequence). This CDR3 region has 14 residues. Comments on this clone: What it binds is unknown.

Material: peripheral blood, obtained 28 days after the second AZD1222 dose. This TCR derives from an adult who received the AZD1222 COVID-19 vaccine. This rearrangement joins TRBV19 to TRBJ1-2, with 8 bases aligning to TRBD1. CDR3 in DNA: TGTGCCAGTAGCCCGGGACAGGCGGTCTATGGCTACACCTTC. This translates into CASSPGQAVYGYTF.